This T cell receptor (beta chain) was found in a study of early T cells in non-severe SARS-CoV-2 infection. Overall study context: It was bulk RNA from unsorted whole blood that was sequenced, and the chains were unpaired.

Per germline, CDR1 ENHRY and CDR2 SYGVKD. CDR3 length equals 13 residues. V gave up 6 bases and J gave up 4 bases, with 12 bases separating them. In the library, individual cDNA molecules carried attached unique molecular identifiers. TCRdb re-derived calls from the 5' RACE reads in MiXCR, one entry per CDR3 protein. The sample includes about 44,000 distinct CDR3 sequences, 12% seen only once; the top ten take about a sixth. Study outcomes and limitations: Sequences matched to VDJdb favored anti-spike CD8 responses, while private and CD4 specificities were missed.

This clonotype was recorded a few times. The antigen is unknown. The sequenced sample was whole blood. The chain has TRBV10-3 and TRBJ1-2; D is uncertain. The receptor comes from an adult who was a healthcare worker with PCR-confirmed SARS-CoV-2 infection or an uninfected control (not recorded which). CDR3 region: CAISLPQAYGYTF. The CDR3 bases are TGTGCCATCAGCCTTCCTCAGGCCTATGGCTACACCTTC.